The rows below give T cell receptor beta chains drawn from one sample of a study of regulatory dendritic cells for organ transplantation. TCRdb's table, derived via immunoSEQ multiplex PCR, lists solely in-frame clones and lacks some. The sample consists of 21,000 or so clones, around two thirds of them appearing once. The sample was memory CD4+ T cells from blood. The receptors stem from a human donor in good health. Each CDR3 is given with its conserved first and last residue. The D gene is left open where the match is weak. Rows give clone size only sometimes, using once, few, many, or a class for an expanded clone.

>-|TRBD2|TRBJ2-5|TRBV9
CASSVGASGILETQYF
TGTGCCAGCAGCGTAGGGGCTAGCGGGATCTTAGAGACCCAGTACTTC
>-|-|TRBJ2-7|TRBV6-6
CASSSHGYEQYF
TGTGCCAGCAGTTCCCACGGCTACGAGCAGTACTTC
>once|-|TRBJ1-1|TRBV4-1
CASSLKTGERWSFF
TGCGCCAGCAGCCTAAAAACAGGTGAGCGTTGGAGTTTCTTT
>few|-|TRBJ1-6|TRBV2
CASSEGRSSPLHF
TGTGCCAGCAGTGAAGGTCGGTCCTCACCCCTCCACTTT
>-|TRBD1|TRBJ2-3|TRBV2
CASREDRADTQYF
TGTGCCAGCAGGGAAGACAGGGCAGATACGCAGTATTTT
>-|TRBD2|TRBJ2-1|TRBV18
CASSPFDSGGNNEQFF
TGTGCCAGCTCACCCTTCGATAGCGGGGGGAACAATGAGCAGTTCTTC
>-|-|TRBJ2-7|TRBV7-2
CASSSSSYEQYF
TGTGCCAGCAGCTCTAGCTCCTACGAGCAGTACTTC
>-|-|TRBJ1-3|TRBV5-6
CASSLGQNKNTIYF
TGTGCCAGCAGCTTGGGACAGAATAAAAACACCATATATTTT
>-|TRBD1|TRBJ2-3|TRBV5-5
CASSFRDRDTDTQYF
TGTGCCAGCAGCTTCAGGGACAGGGACACAGATACGCAGTATTTT
>-|-|TRBJ1-5|TRBV6-1
CASSRQENQPQHF
TGTGCCAGCAGTAGACAGGAGAATCAGCCCCAGCATTTT
>-|-|TRBJ1-2|TRBV21-1
CASTRAGGENGYTF
TGTGCCAGCACCAGGGCAGGGGGCGAAAATGGCTACACCTTC
>-|TRBD1|TRBJ1-1|TRBV6-5
CASIRAGTGTTEAFF
TGTGCCAGCATCCGCGCCGGGACAGGGACGACTGAAGCTTTCTTT
>few|TRBD1|TRBJ2-7|TRBV5-1
CASSLGQGVHEQYF
TGCGCCAGCAGCTTGGGGCAGGGGGTCCACGAGCAGTACTTC
>-|TRBD1|TRBJ2-7|TRBV7-9
CASSQRQGLYEQYF
TGTGCCAGCAGCCAACGACAGGGTCTCTACGAGCAGTACTTC
>few|TRBD1|TRBJ1-2|TRBV2
CASGAPGGPNGYTF
TGTGCCAGCGGAGCGCCAGGGGGCCCAAATGGCTACACCTTC
>-|TRBD1|TRBJ1-5|TRBV19
CASSDTGVWQPQHF
TGTGCCAGTAGTGATACAGGGGTTTGGCAGCCCCAGCATTTT
>-|-|TRBJ2-5|TRBV7-2
CASSFGLQETQYF
TGTGCCAGCAGTTTCGGACTCCAAGAGACCCAGTACTTC
>once|-|TRBJ2-5|TRBV13
CASSVDQTGQRQTQYF
TGTGCCAGCAGCGTTGACCAGACAGGCCAGAGGCAGACCCAGTACTTC
>-|-|TRBJ1-4|TRBV6-1
CASRSGDNEKLFF
TGTGCCAGCAGGTCAGGGGATAATGAAAAACTGTTTTTT
>-|-|TRBJ2-5|TRBV10-3
CAIRGLGLQETQYF
TGTGCCATCAGAGGATTGGGACTTCAAGAGACCCAGTACTTC
>few|-|TRBJ1-5|TRBV6-4
CASSDSVTAQCYSNQPQHF
TGTGCCAGCAGTGACTCTGTAACAGCCCAATGTTATAGCAATCAGCCCCAGCATTTT
>-|-|TRBJ2-7|TRBV19
CASSLHSGLSYEQYF
TGTGCCAGTAGTCTACACTCAGGGCTCTCCTACGAGCAGTACTTC
>-|-|TRBJ2-3|TRBV19
CASSIVPSADTQYF
TGTGCCAGTAGTATAGTCCCTAGCGCAGATACGCAGTATTTT
>-|-|TRBJ1-4|TRBV6-1
CASSNLLTNEKLFF
TGTGCCAGCAGTAACTTATTAACTAATGAAAAACTGTTTTTT
>-|-|TRBJ2-1|TRBV13
CASTTGAYNEQFF
TGTGCCAGCACAACGGGGGCCTACAATGAGCAGTTCTTC
>-|-|TRBJ1-2|TRBV5-1
CASSLSDSNYGYTF
TGCGCCAGCAGCTTGTCGGACAGTAACTATGGCTACACCTTC
>-|-|TRBJ2-5|TRBV15
CATSRDRELETQYF
TGTGCCACCAGCAGAGACAGGGAATTAGAGACCCAGTACTTC
>-|-|TRBJ1-1|TRBV29-1
CGADGGGDTEAFF
TGCGGCGCCGACGGGGGAGGGGACACTGAAGCTTTCTTT
>-|TRBD1|TRBJ2-7|TRBV6-1
CASRYRGRRYEQYF
TGTGCCAGCAGGTACAGGGGGCGCCGGTACGAGCAGTACTTC
>once|-|TRBJ2-2|TRBV12-5
CASGALLTGHTGELFF
TGTGCTAGTGGTGCCCTATTAACAGGACACACCGGGGAGCTGTTTTTT
>-|-|TRBJ1-1|TRBV10-1
CASSDFPGPGRPMNTEAFF
TGCGCCAGCAGTGATTTCCCAGGCCCGGGGAGACCTATGAACACTGAAGCTTTCTTT